This T cell receptor beta chain came from a study of regulatory T cells in long-lasting Graves disease. Many counts were recorded for this clonotype. Stated time point: newly diagnosed GD, antithyroid drugs for less than 3 months. After RNA was extracted from PBMCs, the TCR library was made from it. Arm-PCR of CDR3 regions and iRepertoire HTBI primers were the basis on which TCR beta libraries were built. Original data processing: Segment identification across samples yielded some 63 TRBV and about 13 TRBJ segments. Via MiXCR, TCRdb re-called the multiplex PCR reads, giving one row per CDR3 protein. TCRdb assigned the V and J calls; the authors' analysis was not used. The table records roughly 500,000 distinct CDR3 sequences, around 13% of them present only once. CDR3 length: 15 residues. With 5 bases clipped from V and 5 bases from J, the junction kept 12 bases outside the gene matches. Germline CDR1 LNHDA, CDR2 SQIVND (reference sequence).

The same sample was also used in a study of T cells in Graves' hyperthyroidism and ophthalmopathy. That publication notes: TCR CDR3 regions were first amplified by RT-PCR with HTBI primers.

Source: peripheral blood mononuclear cells (PBMCs), taken at new diagnosis, from a patient treated with antithyroid drugs. The chain combines TRBV19 with TRBJ2-7; 7 positions agree with TRBD1. The clonotype was recovered from a woman in her 30s with Graves disease. The CDR3 protein is CASSPQTGIADEQYF. The CDR3 region has the DNA TGTGCCAGTAGTCCACAGACAGGGATCGCCGACGAGCAGTACTTC.